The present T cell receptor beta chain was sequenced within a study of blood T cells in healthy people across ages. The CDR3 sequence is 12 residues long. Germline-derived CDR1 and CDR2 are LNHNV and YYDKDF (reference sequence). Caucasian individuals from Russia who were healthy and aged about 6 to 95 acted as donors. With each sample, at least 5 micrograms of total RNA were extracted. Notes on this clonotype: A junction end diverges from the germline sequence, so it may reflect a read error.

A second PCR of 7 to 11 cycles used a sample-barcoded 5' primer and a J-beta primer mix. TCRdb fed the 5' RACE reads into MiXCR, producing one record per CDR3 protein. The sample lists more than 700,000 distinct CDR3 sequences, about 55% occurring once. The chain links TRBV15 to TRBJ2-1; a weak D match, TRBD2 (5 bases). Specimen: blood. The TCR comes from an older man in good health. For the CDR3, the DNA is TGTGTCACCAGTGAAAGCTTAGGAGGGCAGTTCTTC. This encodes CVTSESLGGQFF.